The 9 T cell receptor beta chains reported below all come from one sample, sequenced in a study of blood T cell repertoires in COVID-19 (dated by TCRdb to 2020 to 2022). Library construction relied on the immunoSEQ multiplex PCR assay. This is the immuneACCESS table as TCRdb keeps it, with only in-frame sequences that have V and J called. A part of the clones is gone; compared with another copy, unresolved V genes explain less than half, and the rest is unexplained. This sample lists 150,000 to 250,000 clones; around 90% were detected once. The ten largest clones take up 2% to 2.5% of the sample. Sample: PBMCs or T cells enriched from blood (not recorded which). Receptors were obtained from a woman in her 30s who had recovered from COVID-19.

In DNA, the CDR3 is TGCGCCAGCAGCTTGGGTATGAACACTGAAGCTTTCTTT. The encoded protein is CASSLGMNTEAFF. This chain uses TRBV5-1 with TRBJ1-1; D is unresolved. This CDR3 has 13 residues. V lost 0 bases and J lost 0, with 3 bases in between. Germline lookup yields CDR1 SGHRS and CDR2 YFSETQ.

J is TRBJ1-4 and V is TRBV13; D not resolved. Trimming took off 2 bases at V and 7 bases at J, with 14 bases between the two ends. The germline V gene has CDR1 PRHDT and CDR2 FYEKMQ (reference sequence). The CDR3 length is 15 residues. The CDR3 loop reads CASSLTFEGIEKLFF. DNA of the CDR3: TGTGCCAGCAGCTTAACGTTCGAGGGAATTGAAAAACTGTTTTTT.

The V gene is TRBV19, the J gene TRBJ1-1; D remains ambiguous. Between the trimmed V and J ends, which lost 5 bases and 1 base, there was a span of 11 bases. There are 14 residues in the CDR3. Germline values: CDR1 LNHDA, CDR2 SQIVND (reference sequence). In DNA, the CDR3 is TGTGCCAGTAGTGGGTTTTCGGGGAACACTGAAGCTTTCTTT. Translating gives CASSGFSGNTEAFF.

This CDR3 is CSGRDRESYEQYF. The CDR3 region has the DNA TGCAGCGGCCGGGACAGGGAGAGCTACGAGCAGTACTTC. The chain employs TRBV29-1 and TRBJ2-7; 9 bases agree with TRBD1. This CDR3 spans 13 amino acids. Looked up from germline, CDR1 is SQVTM and CDR2 is ANQGSEA. V dropped 7 bases and J dropped 3; count of bases not matched to a gene: 7.

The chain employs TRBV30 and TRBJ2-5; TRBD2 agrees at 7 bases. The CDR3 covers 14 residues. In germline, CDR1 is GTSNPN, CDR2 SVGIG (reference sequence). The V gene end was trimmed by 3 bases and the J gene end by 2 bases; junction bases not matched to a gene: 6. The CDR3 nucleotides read TGTGCCTGGAGGAGGGAGCGGGATCAAGAGACCCAGTACTTC. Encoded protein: CAWRRERDQETQYF.

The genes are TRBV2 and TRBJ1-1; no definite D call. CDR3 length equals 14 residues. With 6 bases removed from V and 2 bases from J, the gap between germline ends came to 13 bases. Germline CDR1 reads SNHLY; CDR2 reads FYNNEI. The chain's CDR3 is CASRRWTSNTEAFF. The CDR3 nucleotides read TGTGCCAGCAGGAGGTGGACTTCAAACACTGAAGCTTTCTTT.

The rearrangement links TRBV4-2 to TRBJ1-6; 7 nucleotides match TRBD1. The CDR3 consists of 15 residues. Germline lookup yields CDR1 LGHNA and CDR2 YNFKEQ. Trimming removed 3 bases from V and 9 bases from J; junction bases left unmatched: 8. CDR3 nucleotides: TGTGCCAGCAGCCACACGACAGGGACCCTTTCACCCCTCCACTTT. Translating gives CASSHTTGTLSPLHF.

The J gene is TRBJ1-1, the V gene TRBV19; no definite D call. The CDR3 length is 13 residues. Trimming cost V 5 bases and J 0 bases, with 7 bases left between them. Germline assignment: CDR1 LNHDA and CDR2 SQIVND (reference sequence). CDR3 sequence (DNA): TGTGCCAGTAGTCGTAGTCTGAACACTGAAGCTTTCTTT. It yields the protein CASSRSLNTEAFF.

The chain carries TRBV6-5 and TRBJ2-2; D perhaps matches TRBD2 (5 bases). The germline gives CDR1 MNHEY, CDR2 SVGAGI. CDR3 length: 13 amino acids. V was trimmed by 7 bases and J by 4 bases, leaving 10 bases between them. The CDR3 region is CASISGGTGELFF. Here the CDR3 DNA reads TGTGCCAGCATCAGCGGCGGCACCGGGGAGCTGTTTTTT.